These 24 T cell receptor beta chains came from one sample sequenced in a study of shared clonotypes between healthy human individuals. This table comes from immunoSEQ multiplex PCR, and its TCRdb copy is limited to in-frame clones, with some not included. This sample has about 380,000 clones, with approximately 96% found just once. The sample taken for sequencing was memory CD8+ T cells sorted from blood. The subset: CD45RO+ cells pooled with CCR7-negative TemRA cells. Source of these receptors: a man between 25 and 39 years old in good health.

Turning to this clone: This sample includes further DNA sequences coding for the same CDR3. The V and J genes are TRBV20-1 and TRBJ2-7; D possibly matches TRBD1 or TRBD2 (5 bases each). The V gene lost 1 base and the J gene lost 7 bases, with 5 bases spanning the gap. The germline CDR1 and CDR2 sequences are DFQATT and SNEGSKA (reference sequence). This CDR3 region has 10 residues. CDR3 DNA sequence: TGCAGTGCTAGAGGGGGGGAGCAGTACTTC. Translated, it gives CSARGGEQYF.

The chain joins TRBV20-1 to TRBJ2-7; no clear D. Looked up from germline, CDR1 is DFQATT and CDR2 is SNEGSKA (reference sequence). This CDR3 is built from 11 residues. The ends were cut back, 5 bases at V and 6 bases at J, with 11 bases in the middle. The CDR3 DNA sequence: TGCAGTGCTGGACCGCGCCTCGAGCAGTACTTC. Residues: CSAGPRLEQYF.

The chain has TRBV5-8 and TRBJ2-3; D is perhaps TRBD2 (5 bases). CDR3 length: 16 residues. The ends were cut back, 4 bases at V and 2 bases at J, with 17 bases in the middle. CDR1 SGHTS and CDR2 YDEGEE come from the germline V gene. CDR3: CASSPPTGSFTDTQYF. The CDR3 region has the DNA TGTGCCAGCAGCCCGCCGACGGGATCCTTCACAGATACGCAGTATTTT.

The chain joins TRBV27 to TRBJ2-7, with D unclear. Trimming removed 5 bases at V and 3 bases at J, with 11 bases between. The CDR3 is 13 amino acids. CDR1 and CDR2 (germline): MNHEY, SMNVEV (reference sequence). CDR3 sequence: CASSASEVYEQYF. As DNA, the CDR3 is TGTGCCAGCAGTGCCTCCGAAGTCTACGAGCAGTACTTC.

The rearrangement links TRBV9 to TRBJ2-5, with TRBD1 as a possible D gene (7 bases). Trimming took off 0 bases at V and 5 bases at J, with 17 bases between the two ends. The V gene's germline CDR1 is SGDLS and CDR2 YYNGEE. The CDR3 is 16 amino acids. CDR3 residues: CASSVGGGRGRETQYF. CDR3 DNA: TGTGCCAGCAGCGTAGGAGGCGGCAGGGGGAGGGAGACCCAGTACTTC.

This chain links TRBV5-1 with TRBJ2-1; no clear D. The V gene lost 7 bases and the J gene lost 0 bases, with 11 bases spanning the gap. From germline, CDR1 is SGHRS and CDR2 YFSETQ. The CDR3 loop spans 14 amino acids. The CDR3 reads CASRTAGSYNEQFF. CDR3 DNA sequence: TGCGCCAGCCGCACAGCCGGCTCCTACAATGAGCAGTTCTTC.

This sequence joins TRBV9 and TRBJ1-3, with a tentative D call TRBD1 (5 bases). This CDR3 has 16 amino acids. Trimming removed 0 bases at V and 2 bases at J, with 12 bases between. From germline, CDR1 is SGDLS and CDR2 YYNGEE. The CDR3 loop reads CASSVDPGTAGNTIYF. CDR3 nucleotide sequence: TGTGCCAGCAGCGTAGATCCAGGGACGGCTGGAAACACCATATATTTT.

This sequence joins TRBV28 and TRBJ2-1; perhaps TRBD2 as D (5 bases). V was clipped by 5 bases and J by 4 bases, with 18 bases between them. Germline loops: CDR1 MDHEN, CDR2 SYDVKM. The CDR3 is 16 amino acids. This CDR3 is CASSLPGIARYNEQFF. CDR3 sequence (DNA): TGTGCCAGCAGTCTCCCGGGAATAGCGAGATACAATGAGCAGTTCTTC.

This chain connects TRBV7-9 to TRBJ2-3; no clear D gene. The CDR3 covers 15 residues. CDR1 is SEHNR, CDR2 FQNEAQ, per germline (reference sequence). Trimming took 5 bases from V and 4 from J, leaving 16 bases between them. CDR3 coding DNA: TGTGCCAGCAGCGAATCCATGAAGGGTGCAGATACGCAGTATTTT. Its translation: CASSESMKGADTQYF.

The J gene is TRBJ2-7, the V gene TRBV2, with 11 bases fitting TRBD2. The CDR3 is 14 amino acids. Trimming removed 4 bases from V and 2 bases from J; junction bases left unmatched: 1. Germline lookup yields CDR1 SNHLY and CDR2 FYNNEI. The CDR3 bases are TGTGCCAGCAGTGGTAGCGGGAGGGCCTACGAGCAGTACTTC. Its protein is CASSGSGRAYEQYF. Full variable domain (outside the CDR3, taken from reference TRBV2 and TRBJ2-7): EPEVTQTPSHQVTQMGQEVILRCVPISNHLYFYWYRQILGQKVEFLVSFYNNEISEKSEIFDDQFSVERPDGSNFTLKIRSTKLEDSAMYFCASSGSGRAYEQYFGPGTRLTVT.

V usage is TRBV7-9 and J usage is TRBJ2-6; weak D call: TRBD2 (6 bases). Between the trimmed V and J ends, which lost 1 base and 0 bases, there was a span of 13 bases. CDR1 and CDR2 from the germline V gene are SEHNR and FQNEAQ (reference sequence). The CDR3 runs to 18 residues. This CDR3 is CASSLVASEYSGANVLTF. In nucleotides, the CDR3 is TGTGCCAGCAGCTTAGTGGCTAGCGAGTACTCTGGGGCCAACGTCCTGACTTTC.

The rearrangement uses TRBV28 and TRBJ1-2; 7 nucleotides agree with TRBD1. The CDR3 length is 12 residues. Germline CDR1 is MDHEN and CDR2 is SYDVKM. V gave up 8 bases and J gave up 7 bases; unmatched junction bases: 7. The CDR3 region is CASGLRGAGYTF. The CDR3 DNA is TGTGCCAGCGGTCTCAGGGGGGCTGGCTACACCTTC.

The CDR3 spells CASGLAGGGEQYF. CDR3 bases: TGCGCCAGCGGGCTAGCGGGAGGGGGCGAGCAGTACTTC. V is TRBV5-1 and J is TRBJ2-7; 12 bases are shared with TRBD2. Trimming at V came to 7 bases and at J to 6 bases, leaving 5 bases not matched to a gene. CDR3 length: 13 amino acids. Looked up from germline, CDR1 is SGHRS and CDR2 is YFSETQ.

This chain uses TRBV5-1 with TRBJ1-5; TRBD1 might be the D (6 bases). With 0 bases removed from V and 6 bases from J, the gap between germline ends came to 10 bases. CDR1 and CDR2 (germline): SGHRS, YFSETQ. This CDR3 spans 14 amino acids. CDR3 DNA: TGCGCCAGCAGCTTGGCCGGAGGGGGTCAGCCCCAGCATTTT. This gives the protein CASSLAGGGQPQHF. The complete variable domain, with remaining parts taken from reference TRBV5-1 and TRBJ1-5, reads KAGVTQTPRYLIKTRGQQVTLSCSPISGHRSVSWYQQTPGQGLQFLFEYFSETQRNKGNFPGRFSGRQFSNSRSEMNVSTLELGDSALYLCASSLAGGGQPQHFGDGTRLSIL.

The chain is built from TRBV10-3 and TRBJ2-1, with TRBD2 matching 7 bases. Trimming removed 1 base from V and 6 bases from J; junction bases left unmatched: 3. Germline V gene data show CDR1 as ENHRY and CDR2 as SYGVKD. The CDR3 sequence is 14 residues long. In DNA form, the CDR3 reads TGTGCCATCAGTGAGTTCGGGGAGGGCAATGAGCAGTTCTTC. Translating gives CAISEFGEGNEQFF.

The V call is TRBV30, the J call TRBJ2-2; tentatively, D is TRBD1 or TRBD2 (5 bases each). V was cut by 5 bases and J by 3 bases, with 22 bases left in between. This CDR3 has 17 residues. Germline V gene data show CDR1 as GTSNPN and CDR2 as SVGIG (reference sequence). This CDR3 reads CAWAKYALSGHTGELFF. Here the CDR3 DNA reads TGTGCCTGGGCCAAGTACGCATTATCGGGACACACCGGGGAGCTGTTTTTT.

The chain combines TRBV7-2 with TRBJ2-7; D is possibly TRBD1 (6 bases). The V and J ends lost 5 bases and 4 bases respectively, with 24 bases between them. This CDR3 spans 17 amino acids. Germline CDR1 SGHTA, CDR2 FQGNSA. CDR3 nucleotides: TGTGCCAGCAGCGCCCCTCCCCTTGGCGATAGGGGGTACGAGCAGTACTTC. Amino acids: CASSAPPLGDRGYEQYF.

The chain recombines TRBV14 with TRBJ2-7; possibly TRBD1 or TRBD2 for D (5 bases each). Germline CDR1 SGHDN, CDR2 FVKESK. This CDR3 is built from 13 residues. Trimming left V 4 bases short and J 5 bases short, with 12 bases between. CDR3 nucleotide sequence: TGTGCCAGCAGCCGGGACGTAATCCACGAGCAGTACTTC. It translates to CASSRDVIHEQYF.

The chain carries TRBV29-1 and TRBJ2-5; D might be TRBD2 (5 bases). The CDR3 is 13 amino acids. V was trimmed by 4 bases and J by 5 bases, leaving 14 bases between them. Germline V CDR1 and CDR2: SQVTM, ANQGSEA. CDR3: CSVARKLAETQYF. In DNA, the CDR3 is TGCAGCGTTGCTCGTAAGTTAGCGGAGACCCAGTACTTC.

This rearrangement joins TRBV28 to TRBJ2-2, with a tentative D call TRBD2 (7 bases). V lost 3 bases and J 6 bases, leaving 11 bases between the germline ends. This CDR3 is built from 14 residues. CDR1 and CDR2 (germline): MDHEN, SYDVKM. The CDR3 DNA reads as TGTGCCAGCAGTTTCCACGGGGGGCCCGGGGAGCTGTTTTTT. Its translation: CASSFHGGPGELFF.

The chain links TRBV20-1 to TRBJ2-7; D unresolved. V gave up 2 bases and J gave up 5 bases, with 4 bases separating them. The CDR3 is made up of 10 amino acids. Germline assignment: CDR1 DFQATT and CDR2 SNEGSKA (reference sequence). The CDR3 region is CSARTDEQYF. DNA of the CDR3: TGCAGTGCTAGAACGGACGAGCAGTACTTC.

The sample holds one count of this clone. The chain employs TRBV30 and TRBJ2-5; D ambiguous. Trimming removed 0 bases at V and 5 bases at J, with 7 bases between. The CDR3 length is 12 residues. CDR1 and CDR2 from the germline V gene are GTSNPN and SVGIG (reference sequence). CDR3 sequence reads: CAWSVSLETQYF. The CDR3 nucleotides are TGTGCCTGGAGTGTGTCCCTGGAGACCCAGTACTTC.

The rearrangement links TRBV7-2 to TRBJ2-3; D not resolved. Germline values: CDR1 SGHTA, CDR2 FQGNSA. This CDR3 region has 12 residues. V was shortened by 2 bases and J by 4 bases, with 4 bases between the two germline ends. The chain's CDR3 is CASSLPADTQYF. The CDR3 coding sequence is TGTGCCAGCAGCTTACCGGCAGATACGCAGTATTTT.

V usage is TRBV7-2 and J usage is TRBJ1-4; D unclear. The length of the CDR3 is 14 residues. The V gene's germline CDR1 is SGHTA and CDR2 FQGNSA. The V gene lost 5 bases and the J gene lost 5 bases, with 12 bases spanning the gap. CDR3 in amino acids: CASSLRVGNEKLFF. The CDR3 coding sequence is TGTGCCAGCAGCCTTAGGGTGGGAAATGAAAAACTGTTTTTT.